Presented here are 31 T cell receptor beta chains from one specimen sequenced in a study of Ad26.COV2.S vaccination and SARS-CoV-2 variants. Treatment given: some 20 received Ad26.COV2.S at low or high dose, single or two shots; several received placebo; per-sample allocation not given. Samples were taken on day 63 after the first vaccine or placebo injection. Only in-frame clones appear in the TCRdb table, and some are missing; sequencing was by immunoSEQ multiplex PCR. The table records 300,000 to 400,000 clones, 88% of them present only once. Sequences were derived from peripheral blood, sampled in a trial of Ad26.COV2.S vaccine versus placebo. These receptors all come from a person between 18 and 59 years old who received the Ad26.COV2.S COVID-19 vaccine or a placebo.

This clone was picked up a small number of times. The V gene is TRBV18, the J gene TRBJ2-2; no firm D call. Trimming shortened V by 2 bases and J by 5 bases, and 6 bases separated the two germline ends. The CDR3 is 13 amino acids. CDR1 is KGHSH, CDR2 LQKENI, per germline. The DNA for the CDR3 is TGTGCCAGCTCACCAAAGGAGACCGGGGAGCTGTTTTTT. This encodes CASSPKETGELFF.

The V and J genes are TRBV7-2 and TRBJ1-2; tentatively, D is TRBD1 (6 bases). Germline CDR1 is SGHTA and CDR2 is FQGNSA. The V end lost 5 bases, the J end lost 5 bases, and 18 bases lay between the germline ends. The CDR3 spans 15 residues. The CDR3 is CASSTQPTGVYGYTF. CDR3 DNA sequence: TGTGCCAGCAGCACCCAGCCGACAGGAGTATATGGCTACACCTTC.

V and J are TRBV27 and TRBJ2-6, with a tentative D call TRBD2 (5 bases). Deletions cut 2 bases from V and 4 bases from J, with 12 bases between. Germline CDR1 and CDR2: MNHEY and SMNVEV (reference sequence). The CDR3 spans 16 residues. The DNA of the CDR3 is TGTGCCAGCAGTTTAATGGGAGTCTCCGGGGCCAACGTCCTGACTTTC. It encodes CASSLMGVSGANVLTF. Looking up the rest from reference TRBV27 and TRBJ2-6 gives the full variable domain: EAQVTQNPRYLITVTGKKLTVTCSQNMNHEYMSWYRQDPGLGLRQIYYSMNVEVTDKGDVPEGYKVSRKEKRNFPLILESPSPNQTSLYFCASSLMGVSGANVLTFGAGSRLTVL.

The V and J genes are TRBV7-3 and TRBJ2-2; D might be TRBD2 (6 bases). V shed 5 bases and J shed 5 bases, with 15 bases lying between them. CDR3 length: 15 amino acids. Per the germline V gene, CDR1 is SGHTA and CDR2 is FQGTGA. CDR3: CASSTPGVATGELFF. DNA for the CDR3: TGTGCCAGCAGCACCCCGGGAGTAGCAACCGGGGAGCTGTTTTTT.

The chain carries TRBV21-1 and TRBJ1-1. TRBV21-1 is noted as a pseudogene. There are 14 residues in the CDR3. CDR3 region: CASSKIFDDVKAFF. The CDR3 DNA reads TGTGCCAGCAGCAAAATCTTCGATGATGTAAAAGCTTTCTTT.

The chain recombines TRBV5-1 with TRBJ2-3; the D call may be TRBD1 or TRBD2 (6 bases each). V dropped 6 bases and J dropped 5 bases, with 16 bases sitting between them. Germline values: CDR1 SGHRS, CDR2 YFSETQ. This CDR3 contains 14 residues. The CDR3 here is CASTARGRQDTQYF. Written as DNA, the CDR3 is TGCGCCAGCACGGCTAGGGGGAGGCAAGATACGCAGTATTTT.

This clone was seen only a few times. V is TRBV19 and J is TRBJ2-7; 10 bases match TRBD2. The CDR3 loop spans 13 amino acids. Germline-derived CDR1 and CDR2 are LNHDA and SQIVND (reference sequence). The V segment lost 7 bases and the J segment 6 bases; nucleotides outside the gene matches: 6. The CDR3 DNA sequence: TGTGCCAGTACGGGCCTAGCGGGAGCCGAGCAGTACTTC. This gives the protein CASTGLAGAEQYF.

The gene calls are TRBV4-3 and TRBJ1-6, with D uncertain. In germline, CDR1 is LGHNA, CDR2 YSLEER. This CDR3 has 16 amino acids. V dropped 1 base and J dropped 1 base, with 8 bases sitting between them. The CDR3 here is CASSQGGGSYNSPLHF. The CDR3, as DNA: TGCGCCAGCAGCCAAGGTGGCGGGTCCTATAATTCACCCCTCCACTTT.

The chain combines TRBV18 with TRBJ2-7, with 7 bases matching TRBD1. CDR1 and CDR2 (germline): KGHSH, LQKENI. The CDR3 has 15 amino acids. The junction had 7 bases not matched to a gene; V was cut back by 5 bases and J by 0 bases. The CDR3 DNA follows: TGTGCCAGCTCAATAGGACAGGCGAGCTCCTACGAGCAGTACTTC. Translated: CASSIGQASSYEQYF.

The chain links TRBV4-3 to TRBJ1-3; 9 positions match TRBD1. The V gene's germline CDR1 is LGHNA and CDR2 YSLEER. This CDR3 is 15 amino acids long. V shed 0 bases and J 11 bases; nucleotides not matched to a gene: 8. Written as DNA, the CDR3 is TGCGCCAGCAGCCAAGACGGACAGGGGCTTCTTCCCATATATTTT. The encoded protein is CASSQDGQGLLPIYF.

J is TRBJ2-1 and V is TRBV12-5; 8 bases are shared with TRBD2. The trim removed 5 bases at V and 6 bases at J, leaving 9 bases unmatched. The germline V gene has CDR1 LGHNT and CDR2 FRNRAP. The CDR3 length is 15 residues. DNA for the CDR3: TGTGCTAGTGGTCTTCCGGGGGGGAGGACCAATGAGCAGTTCTTC. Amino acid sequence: CASGLPGGRTNEQFF.

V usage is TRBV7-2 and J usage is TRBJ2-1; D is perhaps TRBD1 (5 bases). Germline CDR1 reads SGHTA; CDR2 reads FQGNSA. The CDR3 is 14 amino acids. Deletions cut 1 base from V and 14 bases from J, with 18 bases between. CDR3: CASSLDIRALGKFF. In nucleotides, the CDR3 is TGTGCCAGCAGCTTAGATATCAGGGCTTTGGGGAAGTTCTTC. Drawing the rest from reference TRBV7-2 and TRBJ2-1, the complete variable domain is GAGVSQSPSNKVTEKGKDVELRCDPISGHTALYWYRQSLGQGLEFLIYFQGNSAPDKSGLPSDRFSAERTGGSVSTLTIQRTQQEDSAVYLCASSLDIRALGKFFGPGTRLTVL.

CDR3 residues: CASSREGTGNQPQHF. In DNA, the CDR3 is TGTGCCAGCAGCAGAGAAGGGACAGGGAATCAGCCCCAGCATTTT. J is TRBJ1-5 and V is TRBV7-2; TRBD1 matches at 9 bases. This CDR3 has 15 residues. The germline V gene encodes CDR1 SGHTA and CDR2 FQGNSA. The V and J ends lost 5 bases and 4 bases, in that order; junction bases with no gene match: 6.

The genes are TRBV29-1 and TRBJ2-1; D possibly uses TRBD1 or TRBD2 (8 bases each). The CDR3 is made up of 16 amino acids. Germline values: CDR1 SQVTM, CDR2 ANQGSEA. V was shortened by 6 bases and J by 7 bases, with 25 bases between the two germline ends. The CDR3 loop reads CSVRTGFVAGRNEQFF. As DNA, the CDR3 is TGCAGCGTAAGGACAGGGTTTGTAGCGGGAAGGAATGAGCAGTTCTTC.

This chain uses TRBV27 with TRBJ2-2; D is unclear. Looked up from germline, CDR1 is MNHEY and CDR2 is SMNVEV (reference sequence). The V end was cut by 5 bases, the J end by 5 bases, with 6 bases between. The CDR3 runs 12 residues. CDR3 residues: CASSLDTGELFF. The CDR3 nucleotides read TGTGCCAGCAGTCTTGATACCGGGGAGCTGTTTTTT.

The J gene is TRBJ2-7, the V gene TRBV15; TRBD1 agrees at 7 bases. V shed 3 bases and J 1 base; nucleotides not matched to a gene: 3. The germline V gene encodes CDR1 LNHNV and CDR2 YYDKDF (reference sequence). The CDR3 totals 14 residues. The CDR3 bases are TGTGCCACCAGCAGGGACAGGTTTTCCTACGAGCAGTACTTC. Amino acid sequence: CATSRDRFSYEQYF.

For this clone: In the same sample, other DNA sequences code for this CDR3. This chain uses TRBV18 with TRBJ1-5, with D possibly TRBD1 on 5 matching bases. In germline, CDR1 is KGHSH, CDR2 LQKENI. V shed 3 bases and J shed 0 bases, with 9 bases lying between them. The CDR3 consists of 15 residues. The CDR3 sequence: CASSPRGHSNQPQHF. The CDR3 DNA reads TGTGCCAGCTCACCGAGAGGACATAGCAATCAGCCCCAGCATTTT.

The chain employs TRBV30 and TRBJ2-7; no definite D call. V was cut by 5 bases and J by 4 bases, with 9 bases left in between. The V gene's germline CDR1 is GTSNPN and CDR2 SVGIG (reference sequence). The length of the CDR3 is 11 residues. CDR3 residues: CAWVIKYEQYF. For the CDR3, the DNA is TGTGCCTGGGTTATCAAGTACGAGCAGTACTTC.

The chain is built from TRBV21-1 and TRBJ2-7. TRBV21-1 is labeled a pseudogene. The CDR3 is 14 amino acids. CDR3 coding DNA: TGTGCCAGCAGCAAAGTCCCCCTCAACTACGAGCAGTACTTC. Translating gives CASSKVPLNYEQYF.

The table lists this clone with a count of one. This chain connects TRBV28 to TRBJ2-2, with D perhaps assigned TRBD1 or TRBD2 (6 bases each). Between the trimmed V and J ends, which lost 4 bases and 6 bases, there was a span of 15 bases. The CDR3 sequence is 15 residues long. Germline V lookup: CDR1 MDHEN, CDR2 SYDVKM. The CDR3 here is CASSSGGSRSGELFF. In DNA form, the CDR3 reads TGTGCCAGCAGTTCCGGGGGCTCGCGGTCCGGGGAGCTGTTTTTT.

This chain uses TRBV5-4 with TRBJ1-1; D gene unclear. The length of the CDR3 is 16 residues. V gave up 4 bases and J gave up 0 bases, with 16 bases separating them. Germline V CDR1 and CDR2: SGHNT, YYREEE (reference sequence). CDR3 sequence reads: CASSQYGLGMNTEAFF. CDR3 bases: TGTGCCAGCAGCCAGTACGGCTTAGGGATGAACACTGAAGCTTTCTTT.

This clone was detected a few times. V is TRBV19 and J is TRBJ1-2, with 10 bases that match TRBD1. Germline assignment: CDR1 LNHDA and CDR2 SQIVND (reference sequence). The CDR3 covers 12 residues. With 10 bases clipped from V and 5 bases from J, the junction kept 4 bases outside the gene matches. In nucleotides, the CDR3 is TGTGCCACCGAGGACAGGGGGTATGGCTACACCTTC. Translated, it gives CATEDRGYGYTF.

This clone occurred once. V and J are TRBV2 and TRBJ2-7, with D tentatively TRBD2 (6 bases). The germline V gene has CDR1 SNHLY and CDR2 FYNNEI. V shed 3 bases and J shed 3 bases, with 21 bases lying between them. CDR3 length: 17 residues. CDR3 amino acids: CASSEEGFLNRRYEQYF. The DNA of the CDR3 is TGTGCCAGCAGTGAGGAGGGTTTTCTAAACCGACGCTACGAGCAGTACTTC.

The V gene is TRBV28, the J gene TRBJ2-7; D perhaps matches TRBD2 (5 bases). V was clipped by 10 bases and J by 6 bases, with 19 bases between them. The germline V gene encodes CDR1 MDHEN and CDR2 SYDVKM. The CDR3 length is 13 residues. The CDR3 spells CATKYQVEAEQYF. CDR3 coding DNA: TGTGCCACCAAATACCAGGTGGAGGCCGAGCAGTACTTC. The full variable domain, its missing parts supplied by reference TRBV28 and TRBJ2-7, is DVKVTQSSRYLVKRTGEKVFLECVQDMDHENMFWYRQDPGLGLRLIYFSYDVKMKEKGDIPEGYSVSREKKERFSLILESASTNQTSMYLCATKYQVEAEQYFGPGTRLTVT.

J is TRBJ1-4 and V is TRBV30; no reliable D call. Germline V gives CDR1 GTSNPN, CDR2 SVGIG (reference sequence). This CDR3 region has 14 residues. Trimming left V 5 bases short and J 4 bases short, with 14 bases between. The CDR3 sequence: CAWSTGSGNEKLFF. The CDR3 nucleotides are TGTGCCTGGTCCACCGGGTCTGGTAATGAAAAACTGTTTTTT.

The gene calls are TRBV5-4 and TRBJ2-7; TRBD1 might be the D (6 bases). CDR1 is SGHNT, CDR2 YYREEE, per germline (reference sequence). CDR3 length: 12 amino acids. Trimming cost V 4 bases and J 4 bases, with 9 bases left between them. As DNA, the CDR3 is TGTGCCAGCAGCGCGGACAGTTACGAGCAGTACTTC. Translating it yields CASSADSYEQYF.

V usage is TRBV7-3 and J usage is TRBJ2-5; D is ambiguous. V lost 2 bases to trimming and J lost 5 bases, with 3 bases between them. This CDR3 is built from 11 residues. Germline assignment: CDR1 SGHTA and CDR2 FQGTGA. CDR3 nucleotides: TGTGCCAGCAGCTTAGACGAGACCCAGTACTTC. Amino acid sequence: CASSLDETQYF.

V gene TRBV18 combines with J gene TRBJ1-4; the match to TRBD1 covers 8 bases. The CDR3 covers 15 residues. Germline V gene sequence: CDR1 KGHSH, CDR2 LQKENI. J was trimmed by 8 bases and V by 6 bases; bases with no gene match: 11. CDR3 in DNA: TGTGCCAGCTCGCTAACCGGACAGGGTCTGGAAAAACTGTTTTTT. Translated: CASSLTGQGLEKLFF.

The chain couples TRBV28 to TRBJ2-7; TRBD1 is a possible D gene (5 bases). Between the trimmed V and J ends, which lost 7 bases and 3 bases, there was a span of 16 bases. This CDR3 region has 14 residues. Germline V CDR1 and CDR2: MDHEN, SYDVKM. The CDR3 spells CASTATVGFYEQYF. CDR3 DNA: TGTGCCAGCACCGCGACAGTGGGCTTCTACGAGCAGTACTTC.

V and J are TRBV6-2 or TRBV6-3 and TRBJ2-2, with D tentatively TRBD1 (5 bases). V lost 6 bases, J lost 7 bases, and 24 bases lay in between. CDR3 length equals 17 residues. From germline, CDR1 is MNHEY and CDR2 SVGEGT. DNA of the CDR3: TGTGCCAGCAGCCGGCCAAGCGTGGGGCGTACCGACGGGGAGCTGTTTTTT. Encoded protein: CASSRPSVGRTDGELFF.

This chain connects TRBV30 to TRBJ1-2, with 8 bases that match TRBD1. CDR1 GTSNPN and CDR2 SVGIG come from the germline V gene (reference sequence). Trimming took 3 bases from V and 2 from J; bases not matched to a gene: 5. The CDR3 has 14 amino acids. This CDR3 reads CAWSQTGANYGYTF. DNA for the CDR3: TGTGCCTGGAGCCAGACAGGGGCGAACTATGGCTACACCTTC.